This T cell receptor (beta chain) was recovered during a study of blood T cell repertoires in COVID-19. Study in general: Italy, Spain and the United States were the sources of the convalescent and acute COVID-19 samples. From T cells, B-cell-depleted T cells, or PBMCs came the material, which was cDNA or gDNA.

There are 16 residues in the CDR3. Germline V gives CDR1 KGHSH, CDR2 LQKENI. The V gene end was trimmed by 3 bases and the J gene end by 5 bases; junction bases not matched to a gene: 10. Source study methods: Reference gene primer amplification in the assay estimated nucleated cell counts. Some clones are missing from TCRdb's copy, which holds only in-frame ones; the method was immunoSEQ multiplex PCR. V, J and clone size derive from that table, while D and trimming were established from the DNA sequence. Of around 210,000 clones in the sample, 84% were seen once. A Seattle source enrolled patients during active infection and followed them longitudinally.

The sample taken for sequencing was peripheral blood. The chain joins TRBV18 to TRBJ2-1, with 7 nucleotides matching TRBD2. The sequence came from a woman over 75 with COVID-19, enrolled during active disease. CDR3 protein: CASSPQREDLNNEQFF. The CDR3 nucleotides read TGTGCCAGCTCACCTCAACGGGAGGACCTAAACAATGAGCAGTTCTTC.